These 7 T cell receptor beta chains originate from one sample sequenced in a study of T cell responses to AZD1222 COVID-19 vaccine (dated by TCRdb to the early 2020s). Library generation was performed with the immunoSEQ multiplex PCR assay. This immuneACCESS table, as held by TCRdb, lists in-frame sequences with V and J called but not all clones. Of the missing ones, under half trace to an unresolved V gene in checked studies; the others have no known cause. The sample includes over 100,000 clones, with around 89% observed a single time. About 19% of the sample is in the top ten clones. The time point label here, explained by the study, means: baseline before first vaccination. This specimen was peripheral blood, taken on day 0 of AZD1222 vaccination. Every receptor here comes from an adult in good health.

The genes are TRBV19 and TRBJ1-1, with D possibly matching TRBD1 (5 bases). Trimming stripped 4 bases from V and 1 base from J, with 10 bases between. The CDR3 runs to 14 residues. The germline V gene has CDR1 LNHDA and CDR2 SQIVND (reference sequence). The CDR3 sequence is CASSTGSANTEAFF. In DNA form, the CDR3 reads TGTGCCAGTAGTACAGGGTCGGCGAACACTGAAGCTTTCTTT.

The V and J genes are TRBV29-1 and TRBJ2-5; the D call may be TRBD1 or TRBD2 (5 bases each). Trimming removed 6 bases at V and 5 bases at J, with 16 bases between. This CDR3 has 13 amino acids. Germline lookup yields CDR1 SQVTM and CDR2 ANQGSEA. CDR3: CSVTIGWGETQYF. The DNA of the CDR3 is TGCAGCGTGACTATAGGATGGGGGGAGACCCAGTACTTC.

A few counts support this clone. V gene TRBV5-6 combines with J gene TRBJ1-5; D is perhaps TRBD1 (5 bases). Germline values: CDR1 SGHDT, CDR2 YYEEEE. V lost 4 bases and J lost 2, with 10 bases in between. The CDR3 is 14 residues long. DNA of the CDR3: TGTGCCAGCAGCAATTGGGGGGGCAATCAGCCCCAGCATTTT. This translates into CASSNWGGNQPQHF.

The V call is TRBV3-1 (or the pseudogene TRBV3-2), the J call TRBJ2-1; unclear D gene. V lost 4 bases to trimming and J lost 4 bases, with 14 bases between them. The CDR3 length is 15 residues. Per germline, CDR1 LGHDT and CDR2 YNNKEL (reference sequence). CDR3 protein: CASSRETGVYNEQFF. In DNA, the CDR3 is TGTGCCAGCAGCCGAGAGACTGGGGTATACAATGAGCAGTTCTTC.

This sequence joins TRBV4-1 and TRBJ2-3; D perhaps matches TRBD1 (5 bases). Germline assignment: CDR1 MGHRA and CDR2 YSYEKL. The V and J ends lost 1 base and 4 bases respectively, with 15 bases between them. There are 16 residues in the CDR3. Here the CDR3 reads CASSQGPGSPADTQYF. The CDR3, as DNA: TGCGCCAGCAGCCAAGGACCAGGGTCACCGGCAGATACGCAGTATTTT.

V gene TRBV4-1 combines with J gene TRBJ1-4; 8 positions agree with TRBD1. Germline lookup yields CDR1 MGHRA and CDR2 YSYEKL. The V and J ends lost 3 bases and 2 bases, in that order; junction bases with no gene match: 2. This CDR3 contains 15 residues. As DNA, the CDR3 is TGCGCCAGCAGCCACCGGGACAGGACTAATGAAAAACTGTTTTTT. Translation gives CASSHRDRTNEKLFF.

The rearrangement links TRBV3-1 (or the pseudogene TRBV3-2) to TRBJ1-5; the D is unclear. The CDR3 totals 16 residues. The germline V and J ends were trimmed by 1 base and 7 bases, with 17 bases remaining between them. Germline CDR1 and CDR2: LGHDT and YNNKEL (reference sequence). In nucleotides, the CDR3 is TGTGCCAGCAGCCAAGTAAATGGGATATTAAACCAGCCCCAGCATTTT. Its protein is CASSQVNGILNQPQHF.